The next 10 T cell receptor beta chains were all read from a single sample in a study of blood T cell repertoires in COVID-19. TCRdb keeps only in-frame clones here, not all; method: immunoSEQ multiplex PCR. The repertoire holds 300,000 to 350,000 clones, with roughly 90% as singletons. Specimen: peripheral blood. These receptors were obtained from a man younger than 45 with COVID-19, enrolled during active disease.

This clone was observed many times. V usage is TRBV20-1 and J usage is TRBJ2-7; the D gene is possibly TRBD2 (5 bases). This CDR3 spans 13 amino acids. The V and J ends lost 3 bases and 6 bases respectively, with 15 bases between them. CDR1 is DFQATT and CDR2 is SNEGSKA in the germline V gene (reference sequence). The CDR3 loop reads CSASTPSSREQYF. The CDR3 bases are TGCAGTGCTAGTACCCCTAGCTCACGCGAGCAGTACTTC.

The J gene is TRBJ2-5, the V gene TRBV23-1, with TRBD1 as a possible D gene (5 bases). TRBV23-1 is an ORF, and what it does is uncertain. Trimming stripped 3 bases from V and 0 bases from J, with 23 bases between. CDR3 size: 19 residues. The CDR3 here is CASSQPYGPGPLYQETQYF. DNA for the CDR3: TGCGCCAGCAGTCAGCCCTACGGACCAGGGCCCCTGTACCAAGAGACCCAGTACTTC.

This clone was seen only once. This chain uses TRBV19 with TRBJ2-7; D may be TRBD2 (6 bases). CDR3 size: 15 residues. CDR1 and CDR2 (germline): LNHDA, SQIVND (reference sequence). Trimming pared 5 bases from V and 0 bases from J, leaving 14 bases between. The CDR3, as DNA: TGTGCCAGTAGTCGACGACTAGGGCCCTCCTACGAGCAGTACTTC. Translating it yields CASSRRLGPSYEQYF.

Here the CDR3 reads CASSPDSSYEQYF. The CDR3 DNA sequence: TGTGCCAGCAGCCCGGACAGCTCCTACGAGCAGTACTTC. V gene TRBV5-4 combines with J gene TRBJ2-7; perhaps TRBD1 as D (6 bases). The V gene lost 4 bases and the J gene lost 0 bases, with 8 bases spanning the gap. The CDR3 has 13 residues. CDR1 and CDR2 from the germline V gene are SGHNT and YYREEE (reference sequence).

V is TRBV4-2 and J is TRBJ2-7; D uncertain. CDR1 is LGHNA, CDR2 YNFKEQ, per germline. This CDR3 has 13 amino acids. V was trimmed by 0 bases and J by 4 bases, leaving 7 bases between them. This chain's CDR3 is CASSQERRYEQYF. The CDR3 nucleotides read TGTGCCAGCAGCCAAGAACGGCGGTACGAGCAGTACTTC.

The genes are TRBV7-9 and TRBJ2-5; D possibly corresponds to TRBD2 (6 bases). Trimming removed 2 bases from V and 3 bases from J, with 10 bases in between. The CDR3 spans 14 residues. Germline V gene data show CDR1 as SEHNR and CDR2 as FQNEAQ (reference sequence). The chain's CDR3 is CASSLSWGEETQYF. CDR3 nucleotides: TGTGCCAGCAGCTTAAGTTGGGGGGAAGAGACCCAGTACTTC.

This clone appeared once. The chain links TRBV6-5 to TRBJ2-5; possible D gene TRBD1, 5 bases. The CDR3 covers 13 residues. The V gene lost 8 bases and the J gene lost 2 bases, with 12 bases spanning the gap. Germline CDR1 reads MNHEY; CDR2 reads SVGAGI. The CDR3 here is CASLWQGQETQYF. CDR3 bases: TGTGCCAGCCTTTGGCAGGGACAAGAGACCCAGTACTTC.

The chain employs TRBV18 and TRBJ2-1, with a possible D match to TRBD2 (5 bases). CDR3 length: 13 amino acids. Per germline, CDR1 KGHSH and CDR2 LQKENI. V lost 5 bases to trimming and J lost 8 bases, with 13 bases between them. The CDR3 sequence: CASSSRRFDEQFF. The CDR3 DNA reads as TGTGCCAGCTCATCGAGGAGGTTCGATGAGCAGTTCTTC.

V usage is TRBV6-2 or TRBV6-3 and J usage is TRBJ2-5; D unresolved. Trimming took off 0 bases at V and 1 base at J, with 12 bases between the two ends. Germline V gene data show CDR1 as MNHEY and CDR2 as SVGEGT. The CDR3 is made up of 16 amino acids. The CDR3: CASSYSAEKPQETQYF. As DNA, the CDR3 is TGTGCCAGCAGTTACTCGGCGGAAAAACCCCAAGAGACCCAGTACTTC.

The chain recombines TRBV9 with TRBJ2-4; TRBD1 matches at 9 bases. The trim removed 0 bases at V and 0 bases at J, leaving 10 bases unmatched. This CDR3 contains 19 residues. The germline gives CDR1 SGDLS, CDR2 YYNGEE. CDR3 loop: CASSVGLGDRVIAKNIQYF. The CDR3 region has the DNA TGTGCCAGCAGCGTAGGATTAGGGGACAGGGTGATAGCCAAAAACATTCAGTACTTC.